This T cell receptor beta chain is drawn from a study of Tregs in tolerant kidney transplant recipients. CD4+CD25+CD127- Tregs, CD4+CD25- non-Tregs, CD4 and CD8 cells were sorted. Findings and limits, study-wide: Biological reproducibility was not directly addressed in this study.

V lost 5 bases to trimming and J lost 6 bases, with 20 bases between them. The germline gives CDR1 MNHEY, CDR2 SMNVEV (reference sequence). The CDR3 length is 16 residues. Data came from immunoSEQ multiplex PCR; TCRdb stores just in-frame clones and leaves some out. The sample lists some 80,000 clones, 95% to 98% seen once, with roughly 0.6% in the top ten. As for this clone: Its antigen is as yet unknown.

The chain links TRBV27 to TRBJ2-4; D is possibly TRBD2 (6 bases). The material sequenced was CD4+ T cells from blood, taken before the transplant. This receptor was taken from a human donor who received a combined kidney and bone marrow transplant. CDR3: CASSLYPGTWGNIQYF. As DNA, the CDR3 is TGTGCCAGCAGTCTCTATCCCGGGACTTGGGGAAACATTCAGTACTTC.